Presented here are 2 T cell receptor beta chains from one specimen sequenced in a study of shared T cell receptors in the human thymus. Some clones are missing from TCRdb's copy, which holds only in-frame ones; the method was immunoSEQ multiplex PCR. The sample lists 550,000 to 800,000 clones, 75% to 90% occurring once. The sample also formed part of further work on human thymus T cells.

Sequencing was performed on thymocytes. Every receptor here comes from a girl under three years old with a congenital heart defect.

The rearrangement uses TRBV27 and TRBJ2-1, with D uncertain. V was clipped by 5 bases and J by 0 bases, with 17 bases between them. The germline CDR1 and CDR2 sequences are MNHEY and SMNVEV (reference sequence). The CDR3 contains 17 residues. The CDR3 nucleotides read TGTGCCAGCAGTCCCGAGAAACCCCTTAGCTCCTACAATGAGCAGTTCTTC. Translation gives CASSPEKPLSSYNEQFF.

This clone was observed a single time. The gene calls are TRBV2 and TRBJ2-1; tentatively, D is TRBD2 (6 bases). The germline V and J ends were trimmed by 7 bases and 3 bases, with 13 bases remaining between them. The V gene's germline CDR1 is SNHLY and CDR2 FYNNEI. The CDR3 spans 14 residues. The CDR3 here is CASIGGAHYNEQFF. DNA for the CDR3: TGTGCCAGCATTGGCGGGGCCCACTACAATGAGCAGTTCTTC.